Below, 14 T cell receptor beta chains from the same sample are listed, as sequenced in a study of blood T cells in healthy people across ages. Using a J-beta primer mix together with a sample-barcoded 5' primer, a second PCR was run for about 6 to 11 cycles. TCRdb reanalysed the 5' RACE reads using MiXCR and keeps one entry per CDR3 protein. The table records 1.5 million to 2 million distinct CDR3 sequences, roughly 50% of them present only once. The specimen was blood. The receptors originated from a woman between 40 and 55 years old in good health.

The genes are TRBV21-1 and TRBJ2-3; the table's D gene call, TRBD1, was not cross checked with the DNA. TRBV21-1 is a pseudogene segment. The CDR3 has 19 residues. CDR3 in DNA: TGTGCCAGCAGCATCAACGGGCGAGGGAAAAAAAAAGGGACAGATACGCAGTATTTT. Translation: CASSINGRGKKKGTDTQYF.

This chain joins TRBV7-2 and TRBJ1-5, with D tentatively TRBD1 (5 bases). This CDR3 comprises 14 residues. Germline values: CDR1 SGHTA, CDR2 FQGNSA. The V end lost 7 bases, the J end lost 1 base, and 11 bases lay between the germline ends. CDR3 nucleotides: TGTGCCAGCACCCAGGGATCGAGCAATCAGCCCCAGCATTTT. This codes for CASTQGSSNQPQHF. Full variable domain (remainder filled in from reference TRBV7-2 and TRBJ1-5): GAGVSQSPSNKVTEKGKDVELRCDPISGHTALYWYRQSLGQGLEFLIYFQGNSAPDKSGLPSDRFSAERTGGSVSTLTIQRTQQEDSAVYLCASTQGSSNQPQHFGDGTRLSIL.

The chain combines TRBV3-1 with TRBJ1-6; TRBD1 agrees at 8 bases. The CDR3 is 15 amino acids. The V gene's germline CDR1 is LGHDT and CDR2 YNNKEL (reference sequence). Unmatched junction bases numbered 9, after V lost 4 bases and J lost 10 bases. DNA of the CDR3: TGTGCCAGCAGCCCATGGGACAGGCAAACGTCACCCCTCCACTTT. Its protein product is CASSPWDRQTSPLHF.

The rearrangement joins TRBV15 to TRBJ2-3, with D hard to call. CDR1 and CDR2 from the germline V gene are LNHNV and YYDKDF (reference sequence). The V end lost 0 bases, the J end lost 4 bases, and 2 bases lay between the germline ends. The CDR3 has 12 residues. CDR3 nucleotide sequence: TGTGCCACCAGCAGAGAACCAGATACGCAGTATTTT. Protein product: CATSREPDTQYF.

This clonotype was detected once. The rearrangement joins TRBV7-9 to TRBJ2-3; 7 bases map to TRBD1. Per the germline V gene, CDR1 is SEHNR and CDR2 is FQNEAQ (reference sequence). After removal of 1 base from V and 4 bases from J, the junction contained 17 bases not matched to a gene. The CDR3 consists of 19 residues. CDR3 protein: CASSLVHVRDSGGSDTQYF. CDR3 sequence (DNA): TGTGCCAGCAGCTTAGTCCACGTCCGGGACAGCGGCGGGTCAGATACGCAGTATTTT.

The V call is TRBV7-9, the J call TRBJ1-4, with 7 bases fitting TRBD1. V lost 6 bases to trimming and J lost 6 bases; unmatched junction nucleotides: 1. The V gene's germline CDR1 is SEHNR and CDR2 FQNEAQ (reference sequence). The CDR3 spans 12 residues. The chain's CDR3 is CASRQGDEKLFF. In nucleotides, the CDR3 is TGTGCCAGCAGGCAGGGGGATGAAAAACTGTTTTTT.

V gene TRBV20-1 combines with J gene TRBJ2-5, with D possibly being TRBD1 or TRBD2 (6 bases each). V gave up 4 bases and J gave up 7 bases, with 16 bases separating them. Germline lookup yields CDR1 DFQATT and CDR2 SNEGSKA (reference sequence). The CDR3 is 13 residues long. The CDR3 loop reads CSAKKGGSGTQYF. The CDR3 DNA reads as TGCAGTGCTAAGAAGGGGGGTAGCGGGACCCAGTACTTC.

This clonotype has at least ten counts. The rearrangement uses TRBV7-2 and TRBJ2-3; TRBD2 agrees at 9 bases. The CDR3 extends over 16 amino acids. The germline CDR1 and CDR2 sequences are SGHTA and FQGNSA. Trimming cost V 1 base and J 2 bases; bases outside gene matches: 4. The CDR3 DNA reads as TGTGCCAGCAGCTTAGGTGCGGGGGGGTCCACAGATACGCAGTATTTT. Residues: CASSLGAGGSTDTQYF.

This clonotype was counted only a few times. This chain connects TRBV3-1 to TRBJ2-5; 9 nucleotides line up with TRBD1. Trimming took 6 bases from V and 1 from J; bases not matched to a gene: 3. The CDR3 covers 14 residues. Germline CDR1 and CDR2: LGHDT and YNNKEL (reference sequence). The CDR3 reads CASRRQGGQETQYF. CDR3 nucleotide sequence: TGTGCCAGCAGGCGACAGGGGGGCCAAGAGACCCAGTACTTC.

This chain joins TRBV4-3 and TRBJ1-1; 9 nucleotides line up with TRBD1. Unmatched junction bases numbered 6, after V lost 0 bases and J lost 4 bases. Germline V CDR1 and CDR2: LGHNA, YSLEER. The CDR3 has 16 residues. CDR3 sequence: CASSQDLNRGLTEAFF. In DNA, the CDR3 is TGCGCCAGCAGCCAAGATTTAAACAGGGGGCTCACTGAAGCTTTCTTT.

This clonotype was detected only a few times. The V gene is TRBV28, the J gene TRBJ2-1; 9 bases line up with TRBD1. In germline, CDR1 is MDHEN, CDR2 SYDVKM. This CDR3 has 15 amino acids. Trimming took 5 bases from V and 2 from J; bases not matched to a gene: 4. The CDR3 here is CASSGGDRAYNEQFF. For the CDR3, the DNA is TGTGCCAGCAGTGGCGGGGACAGGGCCTACAATGAGCAGTTCTTC. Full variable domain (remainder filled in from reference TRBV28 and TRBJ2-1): DVKVTQSSRYLVKRTGEKVFLECVQDMDHENMFWYRQDPGLGLRLIYFSYDVKMKEKGDIPEGYSVSREKKERFSLILESASTNQTSMYLCASSGGDRAYNEQFFGPGTRLTVL.

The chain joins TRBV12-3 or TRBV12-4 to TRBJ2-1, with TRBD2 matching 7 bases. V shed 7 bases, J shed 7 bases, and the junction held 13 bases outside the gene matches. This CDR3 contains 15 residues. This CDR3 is CASTAPSGVGNEQFF. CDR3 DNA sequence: TGTGCCAGCACCGCCCCCAGCGGGGTCGGAAATGAGCAGTTCTTC.

CDR3 in DNA: TGTGCCAGCACCCCGTACGATGGGACAGTAAAGTTCTTC. Its protein is CASTPYDGTVKFF. This chain connects TRBV7-8 to TRBJ2-1; 7 bases are a match to TRBD1. CDR3 length: 13 amino acids. Looked up from germline, CDR1 is SGHVS and CDR2 is FQNEAQ. Trimming removed 7 bases from V and 14 bases from J; junction bases left unmatched: 14.

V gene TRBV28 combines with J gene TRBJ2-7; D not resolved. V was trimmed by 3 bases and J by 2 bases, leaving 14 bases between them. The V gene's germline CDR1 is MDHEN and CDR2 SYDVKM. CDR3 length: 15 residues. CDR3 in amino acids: CASSLTGLDAYEQYF. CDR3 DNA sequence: TGTGCCAGCAGTTTGACCGGGCTTGATGCCTACGAGCAGTACTTC.